The rows below give T cell receptor beta chains drawn from one sample of a study of control samples from healthy donors and cancer patients. TCRdb keeps only in-frame clones here, not all; method: immunoSEQ multiplex PCR. This sample has about 130,000 clones, with 90% found just once. Material: blood. The receptors derive from a man aged 18 to 29 in good health. Both conserved end residues are part of each CDR3. The D gene is left open where the match is weak. Some rows have no size entry. The others give once, few or many, or a class for an expanded clone.

j_call | v_call | d_call | clone_size | cdr3_aa | cdr3_nt
TRBJ2-3 | TRBV29-1 | TRBD1 | . | CSGGQSTDTQYF | TGCAGCGGGGGACAGAGCACAGATACGCAGTATTTT
TRBJ1-1 | TRBV5-6 | . | . | CASSFLARLNTEAFF | TGTGCCAGCAGCTTTCTGGCCAGACTGAACACTGAAGCTTTCTTT
TRBJ2-7 | TRBV10-3 | TRBD1 | once | CAISTSQGAHEQYF | TGTGCCATCAGTACATCTCAGGGGGCCCACGAGCAGTACTTC
TRBJ1-1 | TRBV5-5 | . | once | CASSLGQSSPEAFF | TGTGCCAGCAGCCTCGGACAAAGCTCGCCTGAAGCTTTCTTT
TRBJ2-7 | TRBV9 | . | . | CASSVGWVGLPSEQYF | TGTGCCAGCAGCGTAGGTTGGGTAGGACTACCGTCCGAGCAGTACTTC
TRBJ1-4 | TRBV6-5 | . | . | CASSYLDRFNEKLFF | TGTGCCAGCAGTTACCTCGACAGGTTTAATGAAAAACTGTTTTTT
TRBJ2-6 | TRBV29-1 | . | . | CSVGLGSGANVLTF | TGCAGCGTTGGGCTGGGCTCTGGGGCCAACGTCCTGACTTTC
TRBJ1-2 | TRBV28 | . | . | CASSGNYGYTF | TGTGCCAGCTCAGGAAACTATGGCTACACCTTC
TRBJ1-2 | TRBV6-2/TRBV6-3 | . | . | CASSFATGTYGYTF | TGTGCCAGCAGCTTCGCGACGGGAACCTATGGCTACACCTTC
TRBJ1-2 | TRBV12-3/TRBV12-4 | . | . | CASRYRVDYTF | TGTGCCAGCAGGTACAGGGTCGACTACACCTTC
TRBJ2-7 | TRBV9 | . | . | CASSATSHEQYF | TGTGCCAGCAGCGCAACCAGCCACGAGCAGTACTTC
TRBJ1-6 | TRBV6-5 | . | . | CASSSGDSYNSPLHF | TGTGCCAGCAGTTCGGGGGATTCCTATAATTCACCCCTCCACTTT
TRBJ1-3 | TRBV7-2 | . | . | CASSLVVSSGNTIYF | TGTGCCAGCAGCTTAGTCGTCAGCTCTGGAAACACCATATATTTT
TRBJ1-5 | TRBV2 | . | . | CASRRRRDSNQPQHF | TGTGCCAGCAGACGACGGAGGGACAGCAATCAGCCCCAGCATTTT
TRBJ1-1 | TRBV5-1 | . | . | CASSLDGGAYTEAFF | TGCGCCAGCAGCTTGGATGGGGGGGCCTACACTGAAGCTTTCTTT
TRBJ2-1 | TRBV7-5 | . | . | CVRSFSGGKNNEQFF | TGTGTCAGAAGCTTTAGCGGGGGAAAGAACAATGAGCAGTTCTTC
TRBJ2-7 | TRBV12-3/TRBV12-4 | TRBD1 | few | CASRGQGKHEQYF | TGTGCCAGCAGGGGACAGGGGAAGCACGAGCAGTACTTC
TRBJ1-4 | TRBV19 | . | . | CASSIYRASEEKLFF | TGTGCCAGTAGTATCTACCGGGCCTCGGAGGAAAAACTGTTTTTT
TRBJ1-2 | TRBV25-1 | TRBD1 | . | CASSDPGQGASYGYTF | TGTGCCAGCAGTGACCCGGGACAGGGGGCGAGCTATGGCTACACCTTC
TRBJ2-6 | TRBV7-2 | . | . | CASSLLQGANVLTF | TGTGCCAGCAGCCTCCTACAGGGGGCCAACGTCCTGACTTTC
TRBJ1-3 | TRBV27 | . | few | CASRPKPYSGNTIYF | TGTGCCAGCAGACCTAAACCATACTCTGGAAACACCATATATTTT
TRBJ2-7 | TRBV30 | . | . | CAWSVGLYEQYF | TGTGCCTGGAGTGTAGGTTTGTACGAGCAGTACTTC
TRBJ2-6 | TRBV5-8 | TRBD1 | few | CASSVSTGGAAGANVLTF | TGTGCCAGCAGCGTATCCACAGGGGGCGCGGCTGGGGCCAACGTCCTGACTTTC
TRBJ2-5 | TRBV7-3 | . | . | CASSVIGGPGETQYF | TGTGCCAGCAGCGTGATCGGGGGGCCGGGGGAGACCCAGTACTTC
TRBJ1-2 | TRBV3-1/TRBV3-2 | TRBD1 | . | CASSSWGQGNDGYTF | TGTGCCAGCAGCTCCTGGGGACAGGGCAATGATGGCTACACCTTC
TRBJ1-1 | TRBV6-5 | . | . | CASILDGNTEAFF | TGTGCCAGCATCCTAGACGGGAACACTGAAGCTTTCTTT
TRBJ1-2 | TRBV7-8 | . | . | CASSLVGDPYGYTF | TGTGCCAGCAGCTTAGTAGGGGACCCTTATGGCTACACCTTC
TRBJ2-1 | TRBV14 | . | . | CASSPNDGLFRFF | TGTGCCAGCAGCCCGAATGATGGTCTCTTTCGGTTCTTC
TRBJ1-2 | TRBV20-1 | . | . | CSASLREGYTF | TGCAGTGCTAGTCTACGGGAAGGCTACACCTTC
TRBJ1-1 | TRBV2 | . | . | CASSSGEDTEAFF | TGTGCCAGCAGCTCCGGGGAGGACACTGAAGCTTTCTTT
TRBJ2-3 | TRBV5-1 | . | . | CASSFWSTDTQYF | TGCGCCAGCAGCTTCTGGAGCACAGATACGCAGTATTTT
TRBJ1-5 | TRBV30 | TRBD1 | . | CAWDRGVQPQHF | TGTGCCTGGGACAGGGGTGTCCAGCCCCAGCATTTT
TRBJ2-1 | TRBV11-2 | . | . | CASSPHLENEQFF | TGTGCCAGCAGCCCCCACCTTGAGAATGAGCAGTTCTTC
TRBJ2-2 | TRBV24-1 | . | . | CATSDHPTGPGDTGELFF | TGTGCCACCAGTGACCACCCGACAGGGCCGGGGGACACCGGGGAGCTGTTTTTT
TRBJ2-7 | TRBV29-1 | TRBD2 | . | CSVESGTSGVSYEQYF | TGCAGCGTTGAATCCGGGACTAGCGGGGTCTCCTACGAGCAGTACTTC
TRBJ1-1 | TRBV19 | . | . | CASSIRAATLSEAFF | TGTGCCAGTAGTATAAGGGCAGCTACCCTATCCGAAGCTTTCTTT
TRBJ1-2 | TRBV2 | . | . | CASSGVPGYDGYTF | TGTGCCAGCAGTGGGGTCCCAGGGTACGATGGCTACACCTTC
TRBJ2-1 | TRBV5-4 | TRBD2 | . | CASSLAGSGLGRGEQFF | TGTGCCAGCAGCTTGGCCGGGTCGGGACTAGGAAGAGGTGAGCAGTTCTTC
TRBJ2-7 | TRBV3-1/TRBV3-2 | TRBD2 | . | CASSQEAGGGEQYF | TGTGCCAGCAGCCAAGAAGCGGGGGGAGGCGAGCAGTACTTC
TRBJ2-1 | TRBV7-2 | TRBD2 | . | CASSSLAGQRNEQFF | TGTGCCAGCAGCAGCCTAGCGGGTCAGCGCAATGAGCAGTTCTTC
TRBJ2-1 | TRBV10-2 | TRBD2 | . | CASSDPGGSSNEQFF | TGCGCCAGCAGTGATCCTGGCGGGAGCTCCAATGAGCAGTTCTTC
TRBJ1-1 | TRBV6-5 | . | . | CARPQSGMNTEAFF | TGTGCCAGGCCTCAGTCAGGAATGAACACTGAAGCTTTCTTT
TRBJ2-5 | TRBV7-8 | . | . | CASSLPPGETQYF | TGTGCCAGCAGCTTACCCCCGGGAGAGACCCAGTACTTC
TRBJ1-4 | TRBV6-5 | . | . | CASMEVSNEKLFF | TGTGCCAGCATGGAGGTGTCTAATGAAAAACTGTTTTTT
TRBJ2-7 | TRBV2 | TRBD1 | . | CASSSGTGGYEQYF | TGTGCCAGCAGCTCCGGGACAGGGGGGTACGAGCAGTACTTC
TRBJ2-7 | TRBV5-1 | . | . | CASSLSGTPTYEQYF | TGCGCCAGCAGCTTATCCGGGACGCCCACCTACGAGCAGTACTTC
TRBJ1-5 | TRBV19 | . | once | CASSIGQLNQPQHF | TGTGCCAGTAGTATCGGGCAGCTCAATCAGCCCCAGCATTTT
TRBJ2-7 | TRBV11-2 | . | once | CASSLGGQTYSYEQYF | TGTGCCAGCAGCTTAGGAGGCCAGACCTACTCCTACGAGCAGTACTTC
TRBJ2-3 | TRBV30 | . | . | CAWRGRATDTQYF | TGTGCCTGGAGAGGTAGGGCCACAGATACGCAGTATTTT
TRBJ1-1 | TRBV7-9 | . | . | CASSPTTEEAFF | TGTGCCAGCAGCCCAACGACAGAAGAAGCTTTCTTT
TRBJ2-3 | TRBV3-1/TRBV3-2 | TRBD2 | . | CASSPTSGEADTQYF | TGTGCCAGCAGCCCAACTAGCGGGGAAGCAGATACGCAGTATTTT
TRBJ1-2 | TRBV2 | TRBD1 | . | CASSVDRDGYTF | TGTGCCAGCAGTGTCGACAGGGATGGCTACACCTTC
TRBJ1-5 | TRBV2 | TRBD1 | . | CASSVTSTGVQPQHF | TGTGCCAGCAGTGTGACTAGTACAGGGGTCCAGCCCCAGCATTTT
TRBJ2-1 | TRBV6-5 | TRBD2 | . | CASSYGTSGGNYEQFF | TGTGCCAGCAGTTACGGGACTAGCGGGGGGAACTATGAGCAGTTCTTC
TRBJ2-2 | TRBV9 | . | . | CASSVVPGGDTGELFF | TGTGCCAGCAGCGTAGTCCCGGGGGGCGACACCGGGGAGCTGTTTTTT
TRBJ1-1 | TRBV10-3 | . | . | CAISAGDTEAFF | TGTGCCATCAGTGCAGGGGACACTGAAGCTTTCTTT
TRBJ2-5 | TRBV28 | TRBD1 | . | CASSDRQGRQETQYF | TGTGCCAGCAGTGACCGACAGGGTCGCCAAGAGACCCAGTACTTC
TRBJ2-1 | TRBV6-2/TRBV6-3 | . | . | CASSRTSGEQFF | TGTGCCAGCAGTCGTACTAGTGGTGAGCAGTTCTTC